A single sample is the source of the 29 T cell receptor beta chains below, sequenced in a study of cytotoxic CD8 clonotypes in ibrutinib-treated CLL. The assay was immunoSEQ multiplex PCR, and TCRdb's table has in-frame clones only and misses some. The repertoire includes approximately 50,000 clones, around 68% of them detected once, and roughly 13% sits in the top ten. This specimen was PBMCs, taken after 12 months of ibrutinib treatment. These receptors were taken from a human donor with chronic lymphocytic leukemia.

The chain carries TRBV11-3 and TRBJ2-3; 7 bases are a match to TRBD1. Germline V lookup: CDR1 SGHNT, CDR2 YENEEA. The junction had 11 bases not matched to a gene; V was cut back by 1 base and J by 4 bases. This CDR3 is built from 17 residues. In DNA form, the CDR3 reads TGTGCCAGCAGCTTAGGCCGGGACAGCCAAGGGGCAGATACGCAGTATTTT. Residues: CASSLGRDSQGADTQYF.

In DNA, the CDR3 is TGTGCCAGCAGCTTAGACAGGAGGGGTTCACCCCTCCACTTT. Amino acids: CASSLDRRGSPLHF. The chain employs TRBV7-2 and TRBJ1-6; maybe TRBD1 (5 bases). Germline V gives CDR1 SGHTA, CDR2 FQGNSA. The V end lost 1 base, the J end lost 9 bases, and 10 bases lay between the germline ends. This CDR3 is 14 amino acids long.

This chain links TRBV2 with TRBJ1-2; 7 nucleotides align to TRBD1. This CDR3 is built from 15 residues. V lost 7 bases to trimming and J lost 4 bases; unmatched junction nucleotides: 12. In germline, CDR1 is SNHLY, CDR2 FYNNEI. CDR3: CASKPREQGTYGYTF. The CDR3 bases are TGTGCCAGCAAGCCTCGAGAACAGGGGACCTATGGCTACACCTTC.

V usage is TRBV5-1 and J usage is TRBJ2-2; either TRBD1 or TRBD2 may fit D (5 bases each). The germline CDR1 and CDR2 sequences are SGHRS and YFSETQ. V was trimmed by 4 bases and J by 4 bases, leaving 17 bases between them. The CDR3 sequence is 16 residues long. CDR3 bases: TGCGCCAGCAGCCCGGACGAGGGGCCAGTCACCGGGGAGCTGTTTTTT. The encoded protein is CASSPDEGPVTGELFF.

The J gene is TRBJ2-3, the V gene TRBV30; perhaps TRBD1 as D (6 bases). This CDR3 is 15 amino acids long. Germline V gene data show CDR1 as GTSNPN and CDR2 as SVGIG (reference sequence). V was cut by 0 bases and J by 2 bases, with 12 bases left in between. The CDR3 region has the DNA TGTGCCTGGAGTGTACGAAGGGGGACCACAGATACGCAGTATTTT. It yields the protein CAWSVRRGTTDTQYF.

The chain recombines TRBV2 with TRBJ1-1; D perhaps matches TRBD1 (5 bases). CDR1 SNHLY and CDR2 FYNNEI come from the germline V gene. This CDR3 has 16 amino acids. The V end was cut by 2 bases, the J end by 4 bases, with 17 bases between. The CDR3 DNA reads as TGTGCCAGCAGTGAACGGGGCGGAAGTGTGGGCACTGAAGCTTTCTTT. Translated: CASSERGGSVGTEAFF.

The chain joins TRBV6-5 to TRBJ2-3, with TRBD1 matching over 10 bases. The CDR3 contains 15 residues. The trim removed 6 bases at V and 4 bases at J, leaving 7 bases unmatched. CDR1 is MNHEY and CDR2 is SVGAGI in the germline V gene. CDR3 sequence reads: CASSPGTGVADTQYF. CDR3 bases: TGTGCCAGCAGCCCCGGGACAGGGGTGGCAGATACGCAGTATTTT.

The CDR3 is CASSLQGGGIMWSQPQHF. As DNA, the CDR3 is TGTGCCAGCAGCTTGCAGGGAGGGGGGATAATGTGGAGTCAGCCCCAGCATTTT. This sequence joins TRBV5-6 and TRBJ1-5; D possibly corresponds to TRBD1 (6 bases). V was cut by 1 base and J by 6 bases, with 23 bases left in between. Germline CDR1 SGHDT, CDR2 YYEEEE. CDR3 length: 18 amino acids.

The rearrangement uses TRBV2 and TRBJ1-5, with D hard to call. This CDR3 region has 14 residues. V shed 4 bases and J shed 0 bases, with 7 bases lying between them. Germline V gives CDR1 SNHLY, CDR2 FYNNEI. This CDR3 is CASSAWDSNQPQHF. CDR3 nucleotides: TGTGCCAGCAGTGCTTGGGATAGCAATCAGCCCCAGCATTTT.

CDR3 DNA: TGTGCCAGCAGTGTAGTACAGGGGGCAGTGGGCGATAATTCACCCCTCCACTTT. It codes for CASSVVQGAVGDNSPLHF. The chain carries TRBV6-1 and TRBJ1-6, with 9 bases fitting TRBD1. CDR1 and CDR2 from the germline V gene are MNHNS and SASEGT. The trim removed 4 bases at V and 5 bases at J, leaving 12 bases unmatched. This CDR3 comprises 18 residues.

The J gene is TRBJ1-2, the V gene TRBV7-2, with a possible D match to TRBD1 (6 bases). V shed 5 bases and J shed 10 bases, with 14 bases lying between them. The CDR3 length is 12 residues. The germline V gene has CDR1 SGHTA and CDR2 FQGNSA. CDR3 DNA sequence: TGTGCCAGCAGCCCAAGGACAGAAGTCTACACCTTC. As protein: CASSPRTEVYTF. The complete variable domain, with remaining parts taken from reference TRBV7-2 and TRBJ1-2, reads GAGVSQSPSNKVTEKGKDVELRCDPISGHTALYWYRQSLGQGLEFLIYFQGNSAPDKSGLPSDRFSAERTGGSVSTLTIQRTQQEDSAVYLCASSPRTEVYTFGSGTRLTVV.

The rearrangement joins TRBV25-1 to TRBJ2-1; D remains unclear. CDR3 length: 11 amino acids. Germline V gene lookup returns CDR1 MGHDK and CDR2 SYGVNS. V was clipped by 8 bases and J by 5 bases, with 7 bases between them. The CDR3 DNA reads TGTGCCAGCCAGACTCACAATGAGCAGTTCTTC. Its protein product is CASQTHNEQFF.

This clone was found a few times. The V gene is TRBV25-1, the J gene TRBJ1-1, with no clear D. This CDR3 comprises 14 residues. The V end was cut by 2 bases, the J end by 1 base, with 8 bases between. Germline CDR1 MGHDK, CDR2 SYGVNS. The CDR3 loop reads CASSEPWENTEAFF. The CDR3 DNA is TGTGCCAGCAGTGAACCGTGGGAGAACACTGAAGCTTTCTTT.

The V gene is TRBV9, the J gene TRBJ2-7; no clear D gene. The V gene's germline CDR1 is SGDLS and CDR2 YYNGEE. CDR3 length: 14 amino acids. The V gene lost 4 bases and the J gene lost 4 bases, with 15 bases spanning the gap. In nucleotides, the CDR3 is TGTGCCAGCAGCCCCCCCCACGGAATGTACGAGCAGTACTTC. It is translated as CASSPPHGMYEQYF.

The rearrangement uses TRBV7-2 and TRBJ1-3, with TRBD1 matching 7 bases. CDR3 length: 18 amino acids. Germline V gene data show CDR1 as SGHTA and CDR2 as FQGNSA. J gave up 4 bases and V 2 bases, and 14 bases lay outside the gene matches. The CDR3 loop is CASSLRPGQQGLGNTIYF. CDR3 in DNA: TGTGCCAGCAGCTTACGGCCCGGACAACAGGGGCTCGGAAACACCATATATTTT.

The sample holds one count of this clone. This chain joins TRBV6-5 and TRBJ1-2, with D unclear. Germline CDR1 MNHEY, CDR2 SVGAGI. This CDR3 region has 15 residues. V was clipped by 0 bases and J by 4 bases, with 12 bases between them. This CDR3 is CASSYSIRRRYGYTF. The CDR3 DNA follows: TGTGCCAGCAGTTACTCGATCAGAAGGCGCTATGGCTACACCTTC.

This clone was found a few times. The genes are TRBV6-1 and TRBJ2-7; D is undetermined. The length of the CDR3 is 14 residues. Per germline, CDR1 MNHNS and CDR2 SASEGT. With 2 bases removed from V and 0 bases from J, the gap between germline ends came to 8 bases. The CDR3 DNA reads as TGTGCCAGCAGTGAACTGGGAAACTCCTACGAGCAGTACTTC. It is translated as CASSELGNSYEQYF.

V gene TRBV10-3 combines with J gene TRBJ2-2, with D perhaps matching TRBD2 (6 bases). CDR1 is ENHRY, CDR2 SYGVKD, per germline. Trimming cost V 10 bases and J 3 bases, with 15 bases left between them. The CDR3 has 14 amino acids. CDR3 residues: CARREEVDTGELFF. The CDR3 DNA follows: TGTGCCAGGAGGGAGGAAGTGGACACCGGGGAGCTGTTTTTT.

V gene TRBV25-1 combines with J gene TRBJ2-2; the match to TRBD2 covers 9 bases. There are 14 residues in the CDR3. Germline CDR1 reads MGHDK; CDR2 reads SYGVNS. Trimming removed 8 bases from V and 6 bases from J; junction bases left unmatched: 7. The DNA for the CDR3 is TGTGCCAGCGGGGCGCAGCGGGGGGCCGGGGAGCTGTTTTTT. It translates to CASGAQRGAGELFF.

This clone was counted many times. The V gene is TRBV29-1, the J gene TRBJ1-5, with D maybe TRBD1 (6 bases). The V and J ends lost 7 bases and 0 bases respectively, with 10 bases between them. CDR1 is SQVTM and CDR2 is ANQGSEA in the germline V gene. The CDR3 runs to 13 residues. In nucleotides, the CDR3 is TGCAGCGCCGCGGACAGTAGCAATCAGCCCCAGCATTTT. Its protein product is CSAADSSNQPQHF. The full variable domain, rest sourced from reference TRBV29-1 and TRBJ1-5, is SAVISQKPSRDICQRGTSLTIQCQVDSQVTMMFWYRQQPGQSLTLIATANQGSEATYESGFVIDKFPISRPNLTFSTLTVSNMSPEDSSIYLCSAADSSNQPQHFGDGTRLSIL.

This chain uses TRBV5-8 with TRBJ1-3; unclear D gene. This CDR3 region has 13 residues. Trimming removed 5 bases from V and 0 bases from J, with 6 bases in between. The V gene's germline CDR1 is SGHTS and CDR2 YDEGEE. This chain's CDR3 is CASRVFSGNTIYF. In DNA form, the CDR3 reads TGTGCCAGCAGAGTATTCTCTGGAAACACCATATATTTT.

This chain links TRBV7-8 with TRBJ2-2; D remains ambiguous. The germline V gene encodes CDR1 SGHVS and CDR2 FQNEAQ. This CDR3 contains 14 residues. The V end lost 2 bases, the J end lost 0 bases, and 4 bases lay between the germline ends. This chain's CDR3 is CASSLLPNTGELFF. The DNA of the CDR3 is TGTGCCAGCAGCTTATTACCGAACACCGGGGAGCTGTTTTTT.

This clone was picked up one time. J is TRBJ1-2 and V is TRBV7-8, with D uncertain. V gave up 5 bases and J gave up 7 bases, with 14 bases separating them. This CDR3 spans 13 amino acids. The germline CDR1 and CDR2 sequences are SGHVS and FQNEAQ. The CDR3 is CASSPLTGSGYTF. Here the CDR3 DNA reads TGTGCCAGCAGCCCCTTAACCGGAAGTGGCTACACCTTC. Combining the CDR3 with reference TRBV7-8 and TRBJ1-2 gives the whole variable domain GAGVSQSPRYKVAKRGQDVALRCDPISGHVSLFWYQQALGQGPEFLTYFQNEAQLDKSGLPSDRFFAERPEGSVSTLKIQRTQQEDSAVYLCASSPLTGSGYTFGSGTRLTVV.

The chain couples TRBV19 to TRBJ2-7; unclear D gene. From germline, CDR1 is LNHDA and CDR2 SQIVND (reference sequence). This CDR3 region has 13 residues. The germline V and J ends were trimmed by 1 base and 6 bases, with 10 bases remaining between them. The CDR3 DNA reads as TGTGCCAGTAGTATAGCTCCGACGGGCGAGCAGTACTTC. As protein: CASSIAPTGEQYF.

This clone was seen only a few times. The J gene is TRBJ1-5, the V gene TRBV15; D ambiguous. Trimming took off 0 bases at V and 12 bases at J, with 12 bases between the two ends. This CDR3 comprises 13 residues. The germline gives CDR1 LNHNV, CDR2 YYDKDF (reference sequence). The CDR3 region is CATSRDLIPDQHF. CDR3 DNA: TGTGCCACCAGCAGAGACCTGATACCTGACCAGCATTTT.

In its sample, this clone was seen a few times. This chain uses TRBV28 with TRBJ1-2; 8 bases fit TRBD1. After removal of 2 bases from V and 8 bases from J, the junction contained 4 bases not matched to a gene. The CDR3 is made up of 13 amino acids. Germline-derived CDR1 and CDR2 are MDHEN and SYDVKM. CDR3 nucleotide sequence: TGTGCCAGCAGTTTACAGGGGGCGCAAGGCTACACCTTC. Protein product: CASSLQGAQGYTF.

The V and J genes are TRBV18 and TRBJ1-5; weak D call: TRBD1 (5 bases). This CDR3 has 14 amino acids. The V end was cut by 4 bases, the J end by 8 bases, with 15 bases between. Germline V gene lookup returns CDR1 KGHSH and CDR2 LQKENI. The CDR3 DNA reads as TGTGCCAGCTCACTAGGGACGCAACCTGAGCCCCAGCATTTT. Residues: CASSLGTQPEPQHF.

V and J are TRBV2 and TRBJ1-5, with TRBD1 matching 9 bases. V was clipped by 5 bases and J by 4 bases; unmatched bases: 3. The CDR3 extends over 14 amino acids. Germline V gene lookup returns CDR1 SNHLY and CDR2 FYNNEI. The CDR3 protein is CASSFGQGNQPQHF. As DNA, the CDR3 is TGTGCCAGCAGTTTCGGACAGGGGAATCAGCCCCAGCATTTT. Full variable domain (missing parts from reference TRBV2 and TRBJ1-5): EPEVTQTPSHQVTQMGQEVILRCVPISNHLYFYWYRQILGQKVEFLVSFYNNEISEKSEIFDDQFSVERPDGSNFTLKIRSTKLEDSAMYFCASSFGQGNQPQHFGDGTRLSIL.

The gene calls are TRBV7-2 and TRBJ2-1, with D possibly being TRBD2 (6 bases). V lost 5 bases and J lost 3, with 20 bases in between. The CDR3 covers 17 residues. Per germline, CDR1 SGHTA and CDR2 FQGNSA. The CDR3 bases are TGTGCCAGCAGCGGGCGTTCCCTCCGGACTAACTACAATGAGCAGTTCTTC. Amino acids: CASSGRSLRTNYNEQFF.